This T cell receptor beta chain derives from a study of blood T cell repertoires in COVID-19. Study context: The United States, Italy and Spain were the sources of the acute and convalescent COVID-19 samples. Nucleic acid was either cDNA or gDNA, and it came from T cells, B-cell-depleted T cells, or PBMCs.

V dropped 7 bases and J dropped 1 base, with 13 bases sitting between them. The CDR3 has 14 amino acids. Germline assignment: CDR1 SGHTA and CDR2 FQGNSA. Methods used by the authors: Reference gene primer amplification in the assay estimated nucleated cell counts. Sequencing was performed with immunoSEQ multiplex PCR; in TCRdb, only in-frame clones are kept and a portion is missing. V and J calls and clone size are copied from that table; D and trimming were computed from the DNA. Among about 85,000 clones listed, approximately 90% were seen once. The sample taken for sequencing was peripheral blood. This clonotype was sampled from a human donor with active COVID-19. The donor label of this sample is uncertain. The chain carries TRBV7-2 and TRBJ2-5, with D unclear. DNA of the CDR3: TGTGCCAGCACCCGAAACAGATTCCAAGAGACCCAGTACTTC. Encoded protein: CASTRNRFQETQYF.